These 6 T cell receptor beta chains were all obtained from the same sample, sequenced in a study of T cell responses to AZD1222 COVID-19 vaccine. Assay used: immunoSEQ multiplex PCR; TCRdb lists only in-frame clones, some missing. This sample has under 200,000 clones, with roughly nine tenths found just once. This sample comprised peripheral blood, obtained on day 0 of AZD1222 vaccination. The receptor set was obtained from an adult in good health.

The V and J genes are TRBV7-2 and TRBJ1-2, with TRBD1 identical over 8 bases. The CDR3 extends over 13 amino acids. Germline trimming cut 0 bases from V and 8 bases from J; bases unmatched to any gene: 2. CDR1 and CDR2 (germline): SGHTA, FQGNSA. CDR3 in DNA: TGTGCCAGCAGCTTAGCGACAGGGGCCGGCTACACCTTC. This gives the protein CASSLATGAGYTF.

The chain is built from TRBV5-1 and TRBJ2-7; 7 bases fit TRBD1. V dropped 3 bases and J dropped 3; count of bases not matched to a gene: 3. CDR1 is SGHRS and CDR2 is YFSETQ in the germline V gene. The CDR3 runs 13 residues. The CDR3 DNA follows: TGCGCCAGCAGCTCGGACAGGTTCTACGAGCAGTACTTC. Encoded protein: CASSSDRFYEQYF.

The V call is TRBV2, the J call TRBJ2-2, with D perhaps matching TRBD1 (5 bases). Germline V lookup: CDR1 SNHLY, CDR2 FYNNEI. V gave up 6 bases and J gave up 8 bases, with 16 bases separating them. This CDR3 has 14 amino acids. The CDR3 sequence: CASSDSGSVGELFF. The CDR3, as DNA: TGTGCCAGCAGCGACTCAGGGTCCGTGGGGGAGCTGTTTTTT.

DNA of the CDR3: TGTGCCAGCAGCGTTCGGGGACAGGACAATCAGCCCCAGCATTTT. Its translation: CASSVRGQDNQPQHF. The chain links TRBV7-8 to TRBJ1-5, with TRBD1 identical over 8 bases. The CDR3 is made up of 15 amino acids. The germline V gene encodes CDR1 SGHVS and CDR2 FQNEAQ. J was trimmed by 3 bases and V by 5 bases; bases with no gene match: 6.

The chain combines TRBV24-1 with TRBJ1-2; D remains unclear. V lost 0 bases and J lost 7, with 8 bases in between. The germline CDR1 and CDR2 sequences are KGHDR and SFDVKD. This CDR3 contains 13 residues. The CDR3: CATSDLGASGYTF. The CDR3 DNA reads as TGTGCCACCAGTGATTTGGGAGCGAGTGGCTACACCTTC.

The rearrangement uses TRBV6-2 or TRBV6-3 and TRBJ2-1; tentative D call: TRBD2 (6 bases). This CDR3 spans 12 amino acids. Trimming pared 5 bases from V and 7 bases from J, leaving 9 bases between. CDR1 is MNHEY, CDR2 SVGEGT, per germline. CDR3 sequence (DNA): TGTGCCAGCAGTAAACTAGCAAATGAGCAGTTCTTC. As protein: CASSKLANEQFF.